A selection of T cell receptor beta chains follows, all from one sample in a study of shared clonotypes between healthy human individuals. The repertoire was sequenced with immunoSEQ multiplex PCR; TCRdb's copy has only in-frame clones and lacks some. The table records about 2 million clones, approximately 95% of them present only once. The sequenced sample was naive CD8+ T cells sorted from blood. Receptors were obtained from a man aged 18 to 30 in good health. Each CDR3 is given with its conserved first and last residue.

V	J	CDR3
TRBV9	TRBJ1-4	CASSASAATNEKLFF
TRBV7-9	TRBJ1-5	CASSIRGRQPQHF
TRBV16	TRBJ1-5	CASSQWGQPQHF
TRBV4-1	TRBJ2-5	CASSQGPGTGEETQYF
TRBV29-1	TRBJ2-3	CSILGYTDTQYF
TRBV14	TRBJ2-7	CASSPHRTGEQYF
TRBV27	TRBJ1-4	CATKRDRGEKLFF
TRBV6-1	TRBJ2-7	CASSEAAGIEQYF
TRBV27	TRBJ1-1	CASGKLGSAEAFF
TRBV7-2	TRBJ1-3	CASSLAPGPGNTIYF